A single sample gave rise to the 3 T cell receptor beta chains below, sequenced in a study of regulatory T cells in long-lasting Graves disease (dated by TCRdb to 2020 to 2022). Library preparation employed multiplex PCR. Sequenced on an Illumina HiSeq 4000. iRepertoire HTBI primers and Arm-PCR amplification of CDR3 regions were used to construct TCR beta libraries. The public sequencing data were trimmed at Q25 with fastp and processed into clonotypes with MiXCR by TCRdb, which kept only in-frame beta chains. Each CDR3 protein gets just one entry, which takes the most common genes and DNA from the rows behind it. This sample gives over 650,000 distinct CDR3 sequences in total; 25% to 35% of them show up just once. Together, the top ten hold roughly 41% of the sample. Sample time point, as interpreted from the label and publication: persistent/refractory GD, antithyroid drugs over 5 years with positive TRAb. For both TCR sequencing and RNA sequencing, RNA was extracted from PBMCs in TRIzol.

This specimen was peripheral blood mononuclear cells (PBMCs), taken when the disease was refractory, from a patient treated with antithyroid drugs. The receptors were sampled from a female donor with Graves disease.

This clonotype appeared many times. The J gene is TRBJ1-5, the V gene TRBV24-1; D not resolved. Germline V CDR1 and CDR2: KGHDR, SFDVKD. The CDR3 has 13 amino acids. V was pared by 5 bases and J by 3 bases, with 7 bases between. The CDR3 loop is CATSAGYNQPQHF. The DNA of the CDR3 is TGTGCCACCAGTGCGGGATACAATCAGCCCCAGCATTTT.

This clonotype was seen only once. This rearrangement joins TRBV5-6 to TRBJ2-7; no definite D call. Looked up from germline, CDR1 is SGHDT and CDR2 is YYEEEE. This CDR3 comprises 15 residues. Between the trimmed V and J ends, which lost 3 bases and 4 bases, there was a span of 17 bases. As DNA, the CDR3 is TGTGCCAGCAGCTACGTAACCTCCTCCCCTTACGAGCAGTACTTC. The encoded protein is CASSYVTSSPYEQYF.

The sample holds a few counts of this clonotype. The chain's CDR3 is CASSSLAETNTGELFF. As DNA, the CDR3 is TGTGCCAGCAGTTCACTAGCGGAGACGAACACCGGGGAGCTGTTTTTT. The chain couples TRBV28 to TRBJ2-2; TRBD2 aligns across 8 bases. Germline V lookup: CDR1 MDHEN, CDR2 SYDVKM. The CDR3 totals 16 residues. After removal of 4 bases from V and 0 bases from J, the junction contained 4 bases not matched to a gene.